The T cell receptor beta chain described here comes from a study of blood T cell repertoires in COVID-19. Study background: The analysed material was cDNA or gDNA that came from T cells, B-cell-depleted T cells, or PBMCs.

This CDR3 has 13 residues. V dropped 7 bases and J dropped 1; count of bases not matched to a gene: 3. Clones were read by immunoSEQ multiplex PCR, and TCRdb kept only the in-frame ones, dropping some. In the table there are around 150,000 clones, nearly 80% of which are singletons. A few counts support this clone. This sequence was found in an elderly woman with acute or convalescent COVID-19. The chain has TRBV12-3 or TRBV12-4 and TRBJ2-7, with 8 positions matching TRBD1. Sequenced input: peripheral blood. This CDR3 is CASKDRGSYEQYF. The CDR3 DNA reads as TGTGCCAGCAAAGACAGGGGATCCTACGAGCAGTACTTC.